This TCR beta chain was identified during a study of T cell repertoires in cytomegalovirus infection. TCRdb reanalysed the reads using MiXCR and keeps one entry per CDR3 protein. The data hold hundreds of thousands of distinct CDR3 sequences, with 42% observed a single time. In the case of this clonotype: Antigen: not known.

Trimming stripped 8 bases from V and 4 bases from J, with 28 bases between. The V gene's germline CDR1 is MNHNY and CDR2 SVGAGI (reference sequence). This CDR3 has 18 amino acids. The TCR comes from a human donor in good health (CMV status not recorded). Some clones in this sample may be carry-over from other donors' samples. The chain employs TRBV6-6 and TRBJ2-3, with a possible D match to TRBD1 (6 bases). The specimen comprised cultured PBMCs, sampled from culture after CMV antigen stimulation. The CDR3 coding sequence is TGTGCCAGCGTTGCCGGGACAAAGTATCAAAGGGTCGCAGATACGCAGTATTTT. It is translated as CASVAGTKYQRVADTQYF.